The 20 T cell receptor beta chains listed next were all sequenced from one sample in a study of T cell responses to AZD1222 COVID-19 vaccine. Assay used: immunoSEQ multiplex PCR; TCRdb lists only in-frame clones, some missing. The top ten clones hold approximately 3% of a sample with roughly 130,000 clones, around nine tenths of them seen once. Here the sequenced sample was peripheral blood, taken on day 0 of AZD1222 vaccination. The origin of the receptors is an adult in good health.

The chain links TRBV9 to TRBJ2-3; a weak D match, TRBD2 (5 bases). The CDR3 contains 17 residues. Trimming stripped 0 bases from V and 1 base from J, with 15 bases between. The germline V gene encodes CDR1 SGDLS and CDR2 YYNGEE. CDR3 coding DNA: TGTGCCAGCAGCGTAGGCCCCCGAGGTAGCGGCACAGATACGCAGTATTTT. This gives the protein CASSVGPRGSGTDTQYF.

The chain is built from TRBV6-2 or TRBV6-3 and TRBJ2-5; 7 bases agree with TRBD2. The V and J ends lost 4 bases and 5 bases, in that order; junction bases with no gene match: 16. There are 17 residues in the CDR3. CDR1 and CDR2 (germline): MNHEY, SVGEGT. CDR3: CASSLQPRAGERETQYF. In DNA, the CDR3 is TGTGCCAGCAGTTTACAGCCGAGGGCGGGAGAACGGGAGACCCAGTACTTC.

The CDR3 here is CASSLGAGGAGSYNEQFF. The DNA for the CDR3 is TGTGCCAGCAGCTTAGGCGCAGGGGGCGCCGGCTCCTACAATGAGCAGTTCTTC. The V and J genes are TRBV7-2 and TRBJ2-1; TRBD1 agrees at 8 bases. After removal of 1 base from V and 0 bases from J, the junction contained 8 bases not matched to a gene. The CDR3 length is 18 residues. Per the germline V gene, CDR1 is SGHTA and CDR2 is FQGNSA.

This clone was recorded once. The CDR3 bases are TGTGCCAGCACCCCAGCGGGGGGACCTGAAGCTTTCTTT. Residues: CASTPAGGPEAFF. The chain combines TRBV3-1 (or the pseudogene TRBV3-2) with TRBJ1-1; possibly TRBD1 for D (5 bases). CDR1 and CDR2 from the germline V gene are LGHDT and YNNKEL (reference sequence). The V end was cut by 7 bases, the J end by 6 bases, with 15 bases between. The length of the CDR3 is 13 residues.

This chain uses TRBV9 with TRBJ1-1; D not resolved. V was clipped by 7 bases and J by 11 bases, with 12 bases between them. Per germline, CDR1 SGDLS and CDR2 YYNGEE. The CDR3 runs 10 residues. Here the CDR3 DNA reads TGTGCCAGCGGTCCAAGGTTTGCTTTCTTT. Translating it yields CASGPRFAFF.

This rearrangement joins TRBV5-6 to TRBJ1-2; maybe TRBD1 (5 bases). The CDR3 is made up of 15 amino acids. Germline CDR1 and CDR2: SGHDT and YYEEEE. With 0 bases removed from V and 5 bases from J, the gap between germline ends came to 14 bases. CDR3 amino acids: CASSLGPGDAYGYTF. CDR3 sequence (DNA): TGTGCCAGCAGCTTGGGCCCCGGGGACGCTTATGGCTACACCTTC.

The chain links TRBV21-1 to TRBJ2-3; the table gives TRBD1 as D, unverified against the DNA. TRBV21-1 is an annotated pseudogene. CDR3 length: 17 amino acids. The CDR3 bases are TGTGCCAGCAGCAAAGAGAGGGAGACAGGGTCCCCAGATACGCAGTATTTT. Translated: CASSKERETGSPDTQYF.

The chain recombines TRBV7-8 with TRBJ1-1; D is unclear. V lost 4 bases, J lost 5 bases, and 20 bases lay in between. The CDR3 has 16 residues. The germline gives CDR1 SGHVS, CDR2 FQNEAQ. CDR3: CASSSNAGRTDTEAFF. The CDR3 region has the DNA TGTGCCAGCAGCTCGAATGCGGGCCGTACGGATACTGAAGCTTTCTTT.

A note on this clone: Other DNA sequences from this sample encode an identical CDR3 as well. This chain connects TRBV6-5 to TRBJ1-1; D unclear. Trimming took 5 bases from V and 1 from J, leaving 8 bases between them. The germline V gene encodes CDR1 MNHEY and CDR2 SVGAGI. The CDR3 totals 13 residues. This CDR3 is CASSPGRNTEAFF. DNA of the CDR3: TGTGCCAGCAGTCCCGGGAGGAACACTGAAGCTTTCTTT.

This clone was recorded once. The chain is built from TRBV7-9 and TRBJ1-2; TRBD1 aligns across 7 bases. Germline V CDR1 and CDR2: SEHNR, FQNEAQ (reference sequence). CDR3 size: 13 residues. V lost 6 bases, J lost 4 bases, and 5 bases stayed unmatched. The DNA for the CDR3 is TGTGCCAGCAGAGGACAGGCGGTCTATGGCTACACCTTC. It is translated as CASRGQAVYGYTF.

This chain uses TRBV30 with TRBJ1-2, with no clear D. Trimming removed 5 bases at V and 6 bases at J, with 1 base between. Germline V gene data show CDR1 as GTSNPN and CDR2 as SVGIG (reference sequence). The CDR3 runs to 8 residues. As DNA, the CDR3 is TGTGCCTGGGATGGCTACACCTTC. Its translation is CAWDGYTF.

The count of this clone is one. The chain carries TRBV14 and TRBJ1-2; the D is unclear. The CDR3 runs 14 residues. V was pared by 4 bases and J by 2 bases, with 11 bases between. The germline CDR1 and CDR2 sequences are SGHDN and FVKESK. The CDR3 DNA sequence: TGTGCCAGCAGCCTCGACGCGAGGAACTATGGCTACACCTTC. This sequence encodes CASSLDARNYGYTF.

The chain is built from TRBV19 and TRBJ2-1, with 7 bases matching TRBD2. The CDR3 is 11 amino acids. CDR1 is LNHDA, CDR2 SQIVND, per germline (reference sequence). The CDR3: CGRENKDEQFF. CDR3 DNA sequence: TGTGGGCGGGAGAATAAGGATGAGCAGTTCTTC.

This chain connects TRBV5-1 to TRBJ1-4; D call uncertain. V was trimmed by 4 bases and J by 7 bases, leaving 17 bases between them. This CDR3 is built from 15 residues. Germline assignment: CDR1 SGHRS and CDR2 YFSETQ. The chain's CDR3 is CASSPIQASGEKLFF. For the CDR3, the DNA is TGCGCCAGCAGCCCGATCCAAGCTTCCGGTGAAAAACTGTTTTTT.

V is TRBV5-6 and J is TRBJ1-1, with 7 bases lining up with TRBD1. The CDR3 is 15 amino acids. Germline trimming cut 4 bases from V and 8 bases from J; bases unmatched to any gene: 14. Germline loops: CDR1 SGHDT, CDR2 YYEEEE. CDR3 region: CASSRIDRDYPEAFF. The CDR3 DNA reads as TGTGCCAGCAGCCGAATCGACAGGGATTACCCCGAAGCTTTCTTT. Based on the CDR3 plus reference TRBV5-6 and TRBJ1-1, the full variable domain is DAGVTQSPTHLIKTRGQQVTLRCSPKSGHDTVSWYQQALGQGPQFIFQYYEEEERQRGNFPDRFSGHQFPNYSSELNVNALLLGDSALYLCASSRIDRDYPEAFFGQGTRLTVV.

This clone was seen just once. CDR3 residues: CASSLLRNQPQHF. CDR3 DNA sequence: TGTGCCAGCAGTTTGTTGAGGAATCAGCCCCAGCATTTT. The chain carries TRBV12-3 or TRBV12-4 and TRBJ1-5; D uncertain. The CDR3 totals 13 residues. Trimming stripped 3 bases from V and 4 bases from J, with 7 bases between.

This chain uses TRBV19 with TRBJ1-1; no clear D gene. CDR3 length equals 12 residues. Germline CDR1 and CDR2: LNHDA and SQIVND (reference sequence). V dropped 6 bases and J dropped 5 bases, with 10 bases sitting between them. The CDR3 loop is CASRMGVTEAFF. The CDR3, as DNA: TGTGCCAGTAGGATGGGAGTTACTGAAGCTTTCTTT.

Only one count was recorded for this clone. V usage is TRBV7-6 and J usage is TRBJ2-6, with TRBD1 matching over 7 bases. From germline, CDR1 is SGHVS and CDR2 FNYEAQ. This CDR3 spans 17 amino acids. The V gene end was trimmed by 4 bases and the J gene end by 0 bases; junction bases not matched to a gene: 6. DNA of the CDR3: TGTGCCAGCAGCTCGTTACAGGGGAGCTCTGGGGCCAACGTCCTGACTTTC. Translating gives CASSSLQGSSGANVLTF.

This sequence joins TRBV5-6 and TRBJ2-7; D might be TRBD1 (5 bases). CDR1 and CDR2 from the germline V gene are SGHDT and YYEEEE. V was cut by 4 bases and J by 3 bases, with 14 bases left in between. This CDR3 is 14 amino acids long. CDR3 amino acids: CASSLSTDVYEQYF. DNA for the CDR3: TGTGCCAGCAGCCTTTCGACAGACGTCTACGAGCAGTACTTC.

This chain connects TRBV15 to TRBJ2-7; 8 nucleotides match TRBD2. Germline V gives CDR1 LNHNV, CDR2 YYDKDF (reference sequence). CDR3 size: 14 residues. J lost 2 bases, V lost 1 base, and 1 base had no gene match. The CDR3 sequence is CATSRAGLAYEQYF. The CDR3 DNA sequence: TGTGCCACCAGCAGAGCGGGACTAGCCTACGAGCAGTACTTC.